This T cell receptor beta chain came from a study of T cells in Graves' hyperthyroidism and ophthalmopathy. Ten or more counts support this clonotype. The TCR beta CDR3 regions underwent amplification using RNA transcripts as the source. HTBI primers were used for first-round RT-PCR of the TCR CDR3. Via MiXCR, TCRdb re-called the multiplex PCR reads, giving one row per CDR3 protein. The table includes over 150,000 distinct CDR3 sequences, about 15% detected once. Between the trimmed V and J ends, which lost 6 bases and 6 bases, there was a span of 14 bases. The CDR3 covers 13 residues. Germline CDR1 SGHVS, CDR2 FNYEAQ.

The rearrangement links TRBV7-6 to TRBJ1-2; weak D call: TRBD1 (6 bases). Material: blood. This TCR derives from a woman in her forties or fifties with Graves' hyperthyroidism. The CDR3 coding sequence is TGTGCCAGCAGTAATCCAGGGGTAGATGGCTACACCTTC. It is translated as CASSNPGVDGYTF.